Listed below are T cell receptor beta chains from one sample, sequenced in a study of T cell responses to AZD1222 COVID-19 vaccine. TCRdb's copy holds only in-frame clones and misses some; the assay was immunoSEQ multiplex PCR. The table lists about 66,000 clones, more than 60% of them singletons. Here the sequenced sample was peripheral blood, taken 28 days after the second AZD1222 dose. Receptor source: an adult who received the AZD1222 COVID-19 vaccine. Both conserved end residues are part of each CDR3. Each record gives: J gene, clone size, D gene, V gene, CDR3 protein, CDR3 DNA. D genes are given only for firm matches. Clone sizes are given selectively: once, few, many, or a class where the clone is expanded.

J: TRBJ1-4
size: .
D: TRBD1
V: TRBV15
CDR3: CATSRDRVRSEKLFF
DNA: TGTGCCACCAGCAGGGACAGGGTACGAAGTGAAAAACTGTTTTTT

J: TRBJ1-4
size: .
D: .
V: TRBV6-5
CDR3: CASSRRGDEKLFF
DNA: TGTGCCAGCAGCCGGAGGGGGGATGAAAAACTGTTTTTT

J: TRBJ2-3
size: few
D: .
V: TRBV11-3
CDR3: CASCGGPITDTQYF
DNA: TGTGCCAGCTGCGGAGGGCCTATCACAGATACGCAGTATTTT

J: TRBJ1-5
size: .
D: .
V: TRBV7-8
CDR3: CASSATQQDQPQHF
DNA: TGTGCCAGCAGCGCGACGCAACAGGATCAGCCCCAGCATTTT

J: TRBJ1-1
size: .
D: .
V: TRBV5-4
CDR3: CASSSQAEAFF
DNA: TGTGCCAGCAGCTCACAAGCAGAAGCTTTCTTT

J: TRBJ2-3
size: .
D: TRBD1
V: TRBV11-3
CDR3: CASSLTRQGLPDTQYF
DNA: TGTGCCAGCAGCCTGACCCGACAGGGGTTGCCAGATACGCAGTATTTT

J: TRBJ2-3
size: .
D: TRBD2
V: TRBV5-4
CDR3: CASSFGTRADTQYF
DNA: TGTGCCAGCAGCTTCGGGACTAGGGCAGATACGCAGTATTTT

J: TRBJ2-1
size: .
D: .
V: TRBV6-1
CDR3: CASSDRRSSGYRNEQFF
DNA: TGTGCCAGCAGTGATAGGCGGAGTTCTGGGTATAGGAATGAGCAGTTCTTC

J: TRBJ1-5
size: few
D: TRBD1
V: TRBV3-1/TRBV3-2
CDR3: CASSSGTGRAQHF
DNA: TGTGCCAGCAGCTCGGGGACAGGTCGGGCCCAGCATTTT

J: TRBJ1-2
size: .
D: TRBD1
V: TRBV10-3
CDR3: CAISEIDRDYGYTF
DNA: TGTGCCATCAGTGAGATCGACAGGGACTATGGCTACACCTTC

J: TRBJ1-1
size: .
D: TRBD1
V: TRBV5-1
CDR3: CASSFTGESLEAFF
DNA: TGCGCCAGCAGCTTCACAGGGGAGTCCCTCGAAGCTTTCTTT

J: TRBJ2-2
size: .
D: TRBD1
V: TRBV7-2
CDR3: CASSLLGQGVNGELFF
DNA: TGTGCCAGCAGCTTACTGGGACAGGGGGTGAACGGGGAGCTGTTTTTT

J: TRBJ2-2
size: .
D: .
V: TRBV9
CDR3: CASSVEGGINTGELFF
DNA: TGTGCCAGCAGCGTAGAAGGAGGGATTAACACCGGGGAGCTGTTTTTT

J: TRBJ1-1
size: .
D: TRBD1
V: TRBV7-2
CDR3: CASSFPGTAEAFF
DNA: TGTGCCAGCAGCTTTCCCGGGACAGCCGAAGCTTTCTTT

J: TRBJ1-3
size: once
D: .
V: TRBV6-4
CDR3: CASSRDSGNTIYF
DNA: TGTGCCAGCAGCAGGGACTCTGGAAACACCATATATTTT

J: TRBJ2-7
size: .
D: .
V: TRBV6-5
CDR3: CATLTDALYEQYF
DNA: TGTGCCACCCTGACAGATGCGCTCTACGAGCAGTACTTC

J: TRBJ1-6
size: .
D: TRBD1
V: TRBV4-2
CDR3: CASSPGTGGSVVSPLHF
DNA: TGTGCCAGCAGCCCGGGGACAGGGGGATCGGTAGTTTCACCCCTCCACTTT

J: TRBJ1-1
size: .
D: .
V: TRBV30
CDR3: CAWTLGGAGTEAFF
DNA: TGTGCCTGGACGCTGGGGGGCGCGGGCACTGAAGCTTTCTTT

J: TRBJ1-5
size: once
D: .
V: TRBV10-3
CDR3: CAISVRSDQPQHF
DNA: TGTGCCATCAGTGTCCGGAGCGATCAGCCCCAGCATTTT

J: TRBJ1-2
size: .
D: TRBD1
V: TRBV2
CDR3: CARRTGGFSYTF
DNA: TGTGCCAGGCGGACAGGGGGCTTTTCTTACACCTTC

J: TRBJ2-2
size: .
D: .
V: TRBV4-2
CDR3: CASSQDGGRGGGELFF
DNA: TGTGCCAGCAGCCAAGATGGAGGGCGGGGCGGCGGGGAGCTGTTTTTT

J: TRBJ2-1
size: .
D: TRBD1
V: TRBV9
CDR3: CASSATGGNEQFF
DNA: TGTGCCAGCAGCGCGACAGGGGGCAATGAGCAGTTCTTC

J: TRBJ2-3
size: once
D: .
V: TRBV4-2
CDR3: CASSQEGGGNTDTQYF
DNA: TGTGCCAGCAGCCAAGAAGGGGGGGGGAACACAGATACGCAGTATTTT

J: TRBJ1-2
size: few
D: .
V: TRBV11-3
CDR3: CASSKTGFDYTF
DNA: TGTGCCAGCAGCAAAACAGGGTTCGACTACACCTTC

J: TRBJ2-1
size: once
D: .
V: TRBV3-1/TRBV3-2
CDR3: CASSQDQGGGYNEQFF
DNA: TGTGCCAGCAGCCAAGATCAGGGGGGGGGCTACAATGAGCAGTTCTTC

J: TRBJ2-1
size: .
D: .
V: TRBV18
CDR3: CASSKGPLARAYNEQFF
DNA: TGTGCCAGCTCAAAAGGTCCCCTTGCACGGGCATACAATGAGCAGTTCTTC

J: TRBJ1-1
size: .
D: .
V: TRBV12-3/TRBV12-4
CDR3: CASRPSGEAFF
DNA: TGTGCCAGCAGGCCGTCGGGGGAAGCTTTCTTT